This T cell receptor beta chain was captured in a study of human T cells and chemical hapten exposure. Time point defined: patch test 3, about 24 weeks after DPC sensitization. Treatment reported: therapeutic diphenylcyclopropenone sensitization with weekly scalp DPC. There are 15 residues in the CDR3. Germline CDR1 reads SEHNR; CDR2 reads FQNEAQ (reference sequence). The ends lost 2 bases at V and 4 bases at J; junction bases unmatched: 7. TCRdb reprocessed the RACE reads with MiXCR, giving one entry per CDR3 protein. The sample contains about 190,000 distinct CDR3 sequences, 24% of which appear only once.

The chain links TRBV7-9 to TRBJ1-1; 7 bases fit TRBD1. The TCR sequence derives from a woman between 40 and 50 years old with alopecia areata. Some clones in this sample may be carry-over from other donors' samples. The sample was whole blood, taken in connection with sensitization to the hapten diphenylcyclopropenone (DPC). CDR3 nucleotide sequence: TGTGCCAGCAGCTTACGACAGGGAATGGGCACTGAAGCTTTCTTT. The encoded protein is CASSLRQGMGTEAFF.